This TCR beta chain comes out of a study of blood T cell repertoires in COVID-19. Sequencing used immunoSEQ multiplex PCR; TCRdb keeps in-frame clones, though not all of them. The table has 350,000 or so clones, roughly 90% seen once. Trimming left V 5 bases short and J 7 bases short, with 12 bases between. Looked up from germline, CDR1 is SGHTA and CDR2 is FQGTGA. The CDR3 sequence is 13 residues long. The chain uses TRBV7-3 and TRBJ1-5; TRBD1 is a possible D gene (6 bases). Material for sequencing was peripheral blood. The sequence was collected from a woman aged 55 to 70 with COVID-19, enrolled during active disease. This chain's CDR3 is CASSEGGNQPQHF. Here the CDR3 DNA reads TGTGCCAGCAGCGAGGGGGGGAACCAGCCCCAGCATTTT.